This T cell receptor beta chain was identified in a study of identifying expanded T cells in peripheral blood. Only in-frame clones appear in the TCRdb table, and some are missing; sequencing was by immunoSEQ multiplex PCR. This sample carries more than 50,000 clones, around 86% of them seen once, and the ten largest clones take around a sixth. The CDR3 has 15 residues. The germline V gene encodes CDR1 SGHVS and CDR2 FQNEAQ. V was trimmed by 3 bases and J by 0 bases, leaving 10 bases between them. The sequence came from a person aged 18 to 75 in good health. What was sequenced was blood. The genes are TRBV7-8 and TRBJ2-3; D not resolved. CDR3 residues: CASSFGASSTDTQYF. CDR3 DNA: TGTGCCAGCAGCTTCGGCGCTTCTAGCACAGATACGCAGTATTTT.